Shown below are 26 T cell receptor beta chains from a single sample sequenced in a study of metastatic and nonmetastatic thyroid tumors. TCRdb redid the clone calls on the PCR reads using MiXCR. The table has some 15,000 clones, 23% seen once. Thyroid surgery was performed in patients who had received no treatment beforehand. What was sequenced was blood. These receptors were collected from a female donor with papillary thyroid cancer or a benign thyroid nodule (not recorded which). Some clones in this sample may be carry-over from other donors' samples.

This clone was detected ten times or more. The chain joins TRBV7-3 to TRBJ2-5; 9 nucleotides agree with TRBD1. V lost 5 bases, J lost 1 base, and 11 bases stayed unmatched. The germline CDR1 and CDR2 sequences are SGHTA and FQGTGA. The CDR3 totals 17 residues. CDR3 loop: CASSRGLWGQGQETQYF. In nucleotides, the CDR3 is TGTGCCAGCAGCCGCGGACTTTGGGGACAGGGCCAAGAGACCCAGTACTTC.

By its share, this clone is medium-sized (0.01 to 0.1%). The chain recombines TRBV25-1 with TRBJ2-7, with 11 bases fitting TRBD2. V shed 6 bases and J 5 bases; nucleotides not matched to a gene: 6. Per the germline V gene, CDR1 is MGHDK and CDR2 is SYGVNS. The CDR3 is 14 amino acids. The CDR3 DNA is TGTGCCAGCAGGATTAGCGGGAGGGGCCACGAGCAGTACTTC. Amino acids: CASRISGRGHEQYF.

This clone was counted ten times or more. The V and J genes are TRBV4-2 and TRBJ2-1, with D unclear. The CDR3 extends over 14 amino acids. CDR1 and CDR2 from the germline V gene are LGHNA and YNFKEQ. V was clipped by 4 bases and J by 14 bases, with 21 bases between them. The CDR3 spells CASSLNAEDRWEFF. DNA of the CDR3: TGTGCCAGCAGCCTCAACGCCGAGGACCGCTGGGAGTTCTTC.

This clone has at least ten counts. J is TRBJ1-4 and V is TRBV19; 8 bases line up with TRBD1. Germline loops: CDR1 LNHDA, CDR2 SQIVND (reference sequence). The trim removed 6 bases at V and 1 base at J, leaving 1 base unmatched. The CDR3 is made up of 14 amino acids. The CDR3 protein is CASRDRETNEKLFF. Written as DNA, the CDR3 is TGTGCCAGTAGGGACAGGGAAACTAATGAAAAACTGTTTTTT.

This clone was seen many times. This rearrangement joins TRBV5-1 to TRBJ1-4; D is unresolved. The CDR3 spans 15 residues. Germline V gene lookup returns CDR1 SGHRS and CDR2 YFSETQ. V lost 0 bases, J lost 5 bases, and 11 bases lay in between. The CDR3 DNA reads as TGCGCCAGCAGCTTGGCCTCGGGTGGGAATGAAAAACTGTTTTTT. Translation gives CASSLASGGNEKLFF.

The rearrangement uses TRBV12-3 or TRBV12-4 and TRBJ2-2; TRBD1 might be the D (5 bases). V was shortened by 6 bases and J by 5 bases, with 19 bases between the two germline ends. CDR3 length equals 16 residues. CDR3 sequence: CASRQASVGVTGELFF. DNA for the CDR3: TGTGCCAGCAGACAGGCCTCGGTTGGGGTAACCGGGGAGCTGTTTTTT.

This clone is medium-sized by share. This chain uses TRBV29-1 with TRBJ1-2; weak D call: TRBD1 (6 bases). Germline V CDR1 and CDR2: SQVTM, ANQGSEA. CDR3 length: 14 amino acids. V lost 3 bases to trimming and J lost 3 bases, with 14 bases between them. Here the CDR3 reads CSVEARGEDYGYTF. In nucleotides, the CDR3 is TGCAGCGTTGAGGCGAGGGGGGAAGACTATGGCTACACCTTC.

The chain carries TRBV7-3 and TRBJ2-7; 7 bases line up with TRBD1. Trimming at V came to 5 bases and at J to 1 base, leaving 5 bases not matched to a gene. This CDR3 is built from 14 residues. In germline, CDR1 is SGHTA, CDR2 FQGTGA. The CDR3 region is CASSQTGLSYEQYF. The CDR3 region has the DNA TGTGCCAGCAGCCAGACAGGGTTATCCTACGAGCAGTACTTC. The entire variable domain, with the rest obtained from reference TRBV7-3 and TRBJ2-7, is as follows: GAGVSQTPSNKVTEKGKYVELRCDPISGHTALYWYRQSLGQGPEFLIYFQGTGAADDSGLPNDRFFAVRPEGSVSTLKIQRTERGDSAVYLCASSQTGLSYEQYFGPGTRLTVT.

This clone is labeled medium-sized. The sample has other DNA sequences that encode this CDR3 too. J is TRBJ2-2 and V is TRBV5-1; TRBD2 matches at 10 bases. Germline assignment: CDR1 SGHRS and CDR2 YFSETQ. The CDR3 has 15 amino acids. The junction had 0 bases not matched to a gene; V was cut back by 0 bases and J by 4 bases. This CDR3 is CASSLERGGTGELFF. CDR3 nucleotides: TGCGCCAGCAGCTTGGAGCGGGGGGGCACCGGGGAGCTGTTTTTT.

This clone was observed a few times. With a much larger clone just one base away, this may be a read error. V and J are TRBV12-3 or TRBV12-4 and TRBJ2-5; D gene unclear. This CDR3 has 18 residues. The chain's CDR3 is CASSFVVPPRRPQETKYF. CDR3 bases: TGTGCCAGCAGTTTCGTAGTCCCCCCTAGACGACCCCAAGAGACCAAGTACTTC.

The chain uses TRBV5-6 and TRBJ2-7; TRBD2 is a possible D gene (5 bases). Germline lookup yields CDR1 SGHDT and CDR2 YYEEEE. V was cut by 5 bases and J by 0 bases, with 12 bases left in between. The CDR3 contains 14 residues. The CDR3 DNA follows: TGTGCCAGCAGGATTAGCGAGAGCTCCTACGAGCAGTACTTC. Translating it yields CASRISESSYEQYF.

CDR3 DNA sequence: TGTGCCAGTAGTATAGAGGGGGACAGGGGAAGGAATGGCTACACCTTC. Residues: CASSIEGDRGRNGYTF. The rearrangement links TRBV19 to TRBJ1-2; 10 positions agree with TRBD1. This CDR3 spans 16 amino acids. Per the germline V gene, CDR1 is LNHDA and CDR2 is SQIVND (reference sequence). V trimming: 0 bases; J trimming: 6 bases; junction bases outside the gene matches: 7. Full variable domain (outside the CDR3, taken from reference TRBV19 and TRBJ1-2): DGGITQSPKYLFRKEGQNVTLSCEQNLNHDAMYWYRQDPGQGLRLIYYSQIVNDFQKGDIAEGYSVSREKKESFPLTVTSAQKNPTAFYLCASSIEGDRGRNGYTFGSGTRLTVV.

V usage is TRBV7-9 and J usage is TRBJ2-5; D could derive from TRBD1 or TRBD2 (5 bases each). CDR1 is SEHNR and CDR2 is FQNEAQ in the germline V gene (reference sequence). The CDR3 extends over 15 amino acids. The germline V and J ends were trimmed by 4 bases and 4 bases, with 16 bases remaining between them. The CDR3 spells CASSSFGTMVETQYF. DNA for the CDR3: TGTGCCAGCAGCTCCTTCGGGACCATGGTAGAGACCCAGTACTTC.

In its sample, this clone ranks as medium-sized. J is TRBJ2-7 and V is TRBV12-3 or TRBV12-4, with D perhaps TRBD1 (6 bases). V was trimmed by 5 bases and J by 5 bases, leaving 28 bases between them. The CDR3 consists of 18 residues. In DNA form, the CDR3 reads TGTGCCAGCAGTCCCCCCACCCCACAGGGCGCCCCGGAGGACGAGCAGTACTTC. This encodes CASSPPTPQGAPEDEQYF.

This clone was seen a few times. The CDR3 here is CASRPQGYYGYTF. The DNA for the CDR3 is TGTGCCAGCAGACCCCAGGGGTACTATGGCTACACCTTC. The chain combines TRBV28 with TRBJ1-2, with D tentatively TRBD1 (6 bases). Germline CDR1 is MDHEN and CDR2 is SYDVKM. Trimming pared 6 bases from V and 3 bases from J, leaving 11 bases between. The length of the CDR3 is 13 residues.

This clone is termed medium-sized. This chain connects TRBV10-1 to TRBJ2-1; D is uncertain. The germline V gene encodes CDR1 WNHNN and CDR2 SYGVQD (reference sequence). This CDR3 region has 12 residues. V was clipped by 8 bases and J by 4 bases, with 9 bases between them. The CDR3 reads CASRAAYNEQFF. The CDR3 DNA reads TGCGCCAGCCGGGCGGCGTACAATGAGCAGTTCTTC.

This clone was seen at least ten times. V and J are TRBV9 and TRBJ2-5; 10 bases align to TRBD2. The CDR3 length is 15 residues. Germline values: CDR1 SGDLS, CDR2 YYNGEE. The V segment lost 1 base and the J segment 3 bases; nucleotides outside the gene matches: 3. CDR3 bases: TGTGCCAGCAGCGTATCAGCGGGAGGGGAAGAGACCCAGTACTTC. Translation: CASSVSAGGEETQYF.

This chain connects TRBV30 to TRBJ1-1; D gene ambiguous. CDR3 length equals 11 residues. Per the germline V gene, CDR1 is GTSNPN and CDR2 is SVGIG (reference sequence). Trimming took 4 bases from V and 6 from J, leaving 9 bases between them. DNA for the CDR3: TGTGCCTGGATTTTAAGTTCTGAAGCTTTCTTT. This sequence encodes CAWILSSEAFF.

This chain uses TRBV19 with TRBJ2-6; 8 bases match TRBD2. With V trimmed by 3 bases and J by 0 bases, 4 bases remained unmatched. The CDR3 totals 17 residues. CDR1 and CDR2 (germline): LNHDA, SQIVND (reference sequence). The DNA of the CDR3 is TGTGCCAGTAGTATCAGCGGGAGCCGCTCTGGGGCCAACGTCCTGACTTTC. Translating it yields CASSISGSRSGANVLTF.

This clone was found a few times. The genes are TRBV28 and TRBJ2-7, with TRBD1 as a possible D gene (5 bases). This CDR3 has 12 amino acids. The germline CDR1 and CDR2 sequences are MDHEN and SYDVKM. V lost 5 bases and J 5 bases, leaving 10 bases between the germline ends. CDR3 residues: CASSPQGHEQYF. CDR3 bases: TGTGCCAGCAGTCCCCAGGGCCACGAGCAGTACTTC.

With regard to this clone: A much larger clone lies a single base off, so this may be a read error. This CDR3 fails to terminate in the conserved phenylalanine or tryptophan, so it likely reflects a read error. Different DNA sequences within this sample yield the same CDR3. The chain combines TRBV30 with TRBJ1-1; D gene ambiguous. V was cut by 2 bases and J by 3 bases, with 22 bases left in between. Germline CDR1 and CDR2: GTSNPN and SVGIG (reference sequence). The CDR3 runs 17 residues. CDR3 residues: CAWSPPSWGAAYTEAFS. CDR3 bases: TGTGCCTGGAGTCCTCCATCGTGGGGAGCGGCGTACACTGAAGCTTTCTCT.

This clone was detected many times. Other DNA sequences from this sample encode an identical CDR3 as well. The chain employs TRBV4-1 and TRBJ1-4; weak D call: TRBD1 (5 bases). Germline V gives CDR1 MGHRA, CDR2 YSYEKL. The length of the CDR3 is 15 residues. V shed 4 bases and J shed 8 bases, with 17 bases lying between them. CDR3 nucleotide sequence: TGCGCCAGCAGCCTTGTGGGGGGGGATCGAGAAAAACTGTTTTTT. Its protein product is CASSLVGGDREKLFF.

In its sample, this clone ranks as medium-sized. The CDR3: CATLVGGYTF. CDR3 nucleotides: TGTGCCACGCTCGTGGGTGGCTACACCTTC. J is TRBJ1-2 and V is TRBV24-1; D gene unclear. The V gene lost 10 bases and the J gene lost 7 bases, with 9 bases spanning the gap. CDR1 and CDR2 (germline): KGHDR, SFDVKD. CDR3 length: 10 residues.

J is TRBJ1-2 and V is TRBV6-5, with D perhaps matching TRBD1 (6 bases). This CDR3 is built from 13 residues. Looked up from germline, CDR1 is MNHEY and CDR2 is SVGAGI. Trimming shortened V by 4 bases and J by 4 bases, and 10 bases separated the two germline ends. CDR3 in amino acids: CASSLPDSYGYTF. The CDR3 bases are TGTGCCAGCAGTTTACCGGACAGCTATGGCTACACCTTC.

This clone is labeled medium-sized. V is TRBV19 and J is TRBJ1-2; 8 nucleotides line up with TRBD1. The trim removed 6 bases at V and 0 bases at J, leaving 6 bases unmatched. The germline V gene has CDR1 LNHDA and CDR2 SQIVND (reference sequence). The length of the CDR3 is 15 residues. The CDR3 loop is CASRRGQEANYGYTF. CDR3 bases: TGTGCCAGTAGGAGGGGACAGGAAGCTAACTATGGCTACACCTTC.

Many counts were recorded for this clone. The V gene is TRBV7-3, the J gene TRBJ2-2; 8 positions match TRBD2. V lost 2 bases, J lost 7 bases, and 9 bases stayed unmatched. Germline V CDR1 and CDR2: SGHTA, FQGTGA. This CDR3 is 16 amino acids long. The CDR3 DNA reads TGTGCCAGCAGCTTATACCCAGCGGGAGAGTTCGGGGAGCTGTTTTTT. Its translation is CASSLYPAGEFGELFF.